The source of this T cell receptor beta chain is a study of CD8 T cells in cerebrospinal fluid in Alzheimer's disease (dated by TCRdb to 2018 to 2020). Background on the whole study: The study used two single-cell methods, plate-based nested PCR sequencing and droplet-based sequencing, to evaluate clonal expansion of CSF T cells. The study tested whether clonally expanded T cells were present in cerebrospinal fluid from healthy elderly individuals and from patients with neurodegenerative disease. The droplet-based CSF comparison of patients and controls included roughly 10 healthy controls (roughly 11,000 cells) and roughly 10 patients with MCI or Alzheimer's disease (more than 10,000 cells). CSF gene-expression analysis, which included Parkinson's disease patients, covered about two dozen samples in total. What the authors observed across the whole study: The authors cautioned that detecting EBV-specific TCRs in CSF does not establish a causal link between EBV and Alzheimer's disease. A higher percentage of TCRs was made up by the largest CSF clone in patients with MCI or Alzheimer's disease than in controls. Only samples with detectable clones went into the overall clonality comparison: about 11 healthy, 5 MCI, 5 AD, and 6 PD. When the data were pooled, 4 of 6 Alzheimer's patients but only 1 of 10 healthy subjects had a highly expanded clone, defined as one making up at least 3% of TCRs. The EBV-specific clones were neither the most highly expanded clones nor enriched among patients.

The library was generated by 10x single-cell sequencing. CSF cells were profiled with 10X Genomics single-cell V(D)J and 5' gene-expression libraries. An Illumina NextSeq550 was used to sequence CSF single-cell TCR libraries. The study's own analysis went as follows. After V(D)J reads were mapped to the vdj-GRCh38 alts ensemble 2.0.0 reference, the Cell Ranger vdj pipeline was used to analyse the reads. A clonotype was defined as a group of cell barcodes sharing the same set of productive CDR3 nucleotide sequences. Clonotype information was added to Seurat v3.0 gene-expression metadata to link clonality with transcriptional profiles. CSF cells with more than 1,800 genes, more than 7,500 UMIs or more than 10% mitochondrial reads were excluded. To find TCRs with known antigen specificity, CDR3-beta sequences were matched against VDJdb. Clone sharing was examined by network analysis using the R package qgraph, in which only TCRs with complete alpha and beta chains were included. TCRdb reanalyzed the reads, keeping one entry per CDR3 protein sequence and omitting DNA. The V and J calls and clone size come from TCRdb's table, not from the authors' own analysis. In this sample's table one finds over a thousand distinct CDR3 sequences. The ten largest clones take up about 8% of the sample.

Frequency shows this clonotype is medium-sized (0.01 to 0.1%); no count was noted. What antigen it recognizes has not been identified. None of the participants had acute infectious disease, and every participant was in good physical condition. For droplet-based sequencing, live CSF cells were sorted with a live/dead marker. CSF was obtained by lumbar puncture, and immune cells were pelleted by centrifugation at 300g. Each CSF sample was checked for red blood cells, and any sample showing blood contamination was excluded. CSF cells were cryopreserved in freezing medium, frozen overnight at -80 degrees C, and subsequently stored in liquid nitrogen. Before analysis, CSF samples were kept in storage for less than seven months. CDR1 is given as ENHRY and CDR2 as SYGVKD, both from the germline V gene. The CDR3 holds 15 amino acids from the cysteine to the phenylalanine. There is no recorded DNA.

Material: cerebrospinal fluid. This sequence originates from a human donor in good health. The receptor chain draws on TRBV10-3 and TRBJ2-7; there is no DNA to check the TCRdb D call of TRBD1. CDR3 protein: CAISEKGTGGYEQYF.